The source of this TCR beta chain is a study of cytomegalovirus exposure and HLA in healthy donors. This clone appeared a single time. Germline CDR1 is MNHNS and CDR2 is SASEGT. This CDR3 is 12 amino acids long. The V end was cut by 7 bases, the J end by 2 bases, with 9 bases between. It was with 60 Vbeta and 13 Jbeta primers that the PCR ran. Profiling relied on immunoSEQ multiplex PCR, and the TCRdb table lists in-frame clones only, not all of them. The sample includes some 130,000 clones, roughly 65% of them seen just once. Source material: PBMCs. This sequence joins TRBV6-1 and TRBJ2-7; tentatively, D is TRBD1 (6 bases). The receptor was isolated from a man aged 35 to 55 in good health and CMV-seropositive. CDR3 protein: CASNRDTYEQYF. The DNA for the CDR3 is TGTGCCAGCAACCGGGACACCTACGAGCAGTACTTC.